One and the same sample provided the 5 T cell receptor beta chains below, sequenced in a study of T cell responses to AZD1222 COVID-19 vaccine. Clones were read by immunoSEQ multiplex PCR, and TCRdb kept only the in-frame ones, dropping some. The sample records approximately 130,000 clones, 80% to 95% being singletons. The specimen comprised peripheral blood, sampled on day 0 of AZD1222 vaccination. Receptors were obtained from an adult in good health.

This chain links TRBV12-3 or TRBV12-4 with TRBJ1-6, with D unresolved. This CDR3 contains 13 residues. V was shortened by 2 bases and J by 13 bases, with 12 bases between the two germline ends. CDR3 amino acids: CASSLKFINPLHF. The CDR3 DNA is TGTGCCAGCAGTTTAAAGTTCATTAATCCCCTCCACTTT.

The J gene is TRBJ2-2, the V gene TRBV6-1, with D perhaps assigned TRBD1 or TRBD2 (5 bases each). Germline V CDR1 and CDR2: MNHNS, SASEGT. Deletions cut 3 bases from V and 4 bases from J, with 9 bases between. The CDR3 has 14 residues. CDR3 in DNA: TGTGCCAGCAGTGATCTTGGGGGCACCGGGGAGCTGTTTTTT. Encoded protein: CASSDLGGTGELFF.

CDR3 in amino acids: CASSMYRQLNQPQHF. In DNA, the CDR3 is TGTGCCAGTAGTATGTACCGACAGCTCAATCAGCCCCAGCATTTT. This chain links TRBV19 with TRBJ1-5, with a tentative D call TRBD1 (5 bases). The germline V gene encodes CDR1 LNHDA and CDR2 SQIVND (reference sequence). With 3 bases removed from V and 3 bases from J, the gap between germline ends came to 12 bases. The CDR3 is made up of 15 amino acids. Full variable domain (outside the CDR3, taken from reference TRBV19 and TRBJ1-5): DGGITQSPKYLFRKEGQNVTLSCEQNLNHDAMYWYRQDPGQGLRLIYYSQIVNDFQKGDIAEGYSVSREKKESFPLTVTSAQKNPTAFYLCASSMYRQLNQPQHFGDGTRLSIL.

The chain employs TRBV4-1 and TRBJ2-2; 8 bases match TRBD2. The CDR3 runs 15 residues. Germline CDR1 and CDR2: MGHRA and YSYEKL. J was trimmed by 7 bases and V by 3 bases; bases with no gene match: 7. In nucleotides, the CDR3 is TGCGCCAGCAGCCAGCCGGGAGGGCCCAACGGGGAGCTGTTTTTT. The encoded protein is CASSQPGGPNGELFF.

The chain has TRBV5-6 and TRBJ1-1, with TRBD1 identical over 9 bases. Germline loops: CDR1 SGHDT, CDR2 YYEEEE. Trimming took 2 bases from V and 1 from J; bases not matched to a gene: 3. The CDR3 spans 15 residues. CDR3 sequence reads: CASSLTDRGNTEAFF. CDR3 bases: TGTGCCAGCAGCTTAACGGACAGGGGGAACACTGAAGCTTTCTTT.